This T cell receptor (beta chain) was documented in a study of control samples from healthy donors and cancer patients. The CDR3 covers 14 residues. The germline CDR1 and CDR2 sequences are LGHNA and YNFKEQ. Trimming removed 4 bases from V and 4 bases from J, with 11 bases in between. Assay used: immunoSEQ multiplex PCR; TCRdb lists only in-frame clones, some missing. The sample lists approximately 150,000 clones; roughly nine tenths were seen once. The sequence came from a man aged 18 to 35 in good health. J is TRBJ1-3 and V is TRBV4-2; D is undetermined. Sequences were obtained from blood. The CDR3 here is CASSLLSQGNTIYF. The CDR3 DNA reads TGTGCCAGCAGCCTCCTTTCGCAGGGAAACACCATATATTTT.